The 27 T cell receptor beta chains in this list originate from one sample, sequenced in a study of multiple sclerosis patients with progressive multifocal leukoencephalopathy. Documented time point: time of PML onset. The method was immunoSEQ multiplex PCR; TCRdb's version includes in-frame clones alone and lacks a portion of them. The sample holds 30,000 or so clones, 75% to 90% seen once. Specimen: PBMCs, collected from a patient treated with natalizumab. The receptors shown here come from a woman in her twenties or thirties with progressive multifocal leukoencephalopathy.

The chain employs TRBV9 and TRBJ1-3; TRBD1 aligns across 10 bases. The CDR3 loop spans 16 amino acids. Germline loops: CDR1 SGDLS, CDR2 YYNGEE. Trimming removed 2 bases from V and 2 bases from J; junction bases left unmatched: 4. The CDR3 DNA reads TGTGCCAGCAGCGTCAGGGACAGGGGAACTGGAAACACCATATATTTT. It codes for CASSVRDRGTGNTIYF.

The CDR3 region is CAWSRRFGGSSASRARRGTQYF. DNA for the CDR3: TGTGCCTGGAGTAGGCGATTTGGGGGCTCATCAGCCTCGAGAGCTAGACGGGGGACGCAGTATTTT. The chain has TRBV30 and TRBJ2-3; D might be TRBD1 or TRBD2, each matching 6 bases. The V end lost 2 bases, the J end lost 9 bases, and 42 bases lay between the germline ends. The CDR3 covers 22 residues. The V gene's germline CDR1 is GTSNPN and CDR2 SVGIG (reference sequence).

CDR3 sequence reads: CASSQTRNQPQHF. The DNA of the CDR3 is TGTGCCAGCAGTCAGACCCGCAATCAGCCCCAGCATTTT. The chain recombines TRBV6-1 with TRBJ1-5; D is undetermined. Deletions cut 5 bases from V and 2 bases from J, with 7 bases between. The germline V gene encodes CDR1 MNHNS and CDR2 SASEGT. This CDR3 is built from 13 residues.

Concerning this clone: One end of the junction does not line up with germline, which may come from a read error. The rearrangement joins TRBV7-7 to TRBJ2-5; 8 nucleotides align to TRBD2. The CDR3 sequence is 13 residues long. In germline, CDR1 is SSHAT, CDR2 FNYEAQ (reference sequence). CDR3 sequence: CASTLGGGETQYF. CDR3 coding DNA: TGTGCTAGCACCCTCGGGGGGGGAGAGACCCAGTACTTC.

This chain uses TRBV4-3 with TRBJ1-5; 7 bases map to TRBD1. Germline V gene lookup returns CDR1 LGHNA and CDR2 YSLEER. The V segment lost 1 base and the J segment 0 bases; nucleotides outside the gene matches: 6. The CDR3 consists of 17 residues. DNA for the CDR3: TGCGCCAGCAGCCAAGCCGACAGGGTTGGTAGCAATCAGCCCCAGCATTTT. Translation: CASSQADRVGSNQPQHF.

This chain connects TRBV4-3 to TRBJ2-5; no clear D gene. With 0 bases removed from V and 4 bases from J, the gap between germline ends came to 12 bases. Germline values: CDR1 LGHNA, CDR2 YSLEER. This CDR3 region has 15 residues. CDR3 nucleotide sequence: TGCGCCAGCAGCCAAGATACCAGACGAGGAGAGACCCAGTACTTC. Encoded protein: CASSQDTRRGETQYF.

V is TRBV6-6 and J is TRBJ2-3; TRBD1 might be the D (6 bases). Trimming took 2 bases from V and 6 from J, leaving 12 bases between them. Looked up from germline, CDR1 is MNHNY and CDR2 is SVGAGI (reference sequence). This CDR3 spans 14 amino acids. CDR3 DNA sequence: TGTGCCAGCAGTTACGACGGGACACCCGATACGCAGTATTTT. It yields the protein CASSYDGTPDTQYF.

The chain combines TRBV9 with TRBJ1-1, with D unresolved. V shed 2 bases and J shed 1 base, with 9 bases lying between them. CDR1 SGDLS and CDR2 YYNGEE come from the germline V gene. The CDR3 is 14 amino acids. CDR3 coding DNA: TGTGCCAGCAGCGTCAGCTCACGGAACACTGAAGCTTTCTTT. Amino acids: CASSVSSRNTEAFF.

The V call is TRBV23-1, the J call TRBJ2-7; TRBD2 aligns across 11 bases. TRBV23-1 is reported as an ORF; its role is uncertain. Germline trimming cut 2 bases from V and 0 bases from J; bases unmatched to any gene: 12. The CDR3 length is 19 residues. Here the CDR3 reads CASSQIETSGGASSYEQYF. The CDR3 bases are TGCGCCAGCAGTCAAATTGAAACTAGCGGGGGCGCTTCCTCCTACGAGCAGTACTTC.

The rearrangement joins TRBV27 to TRBJ1-3; 10 positions agree with TRBD1. V lost 5 bases to trimming and J lost 3 bases; unmatched junction nucleotides: 7. The CDR3 is 16 amino acids. The germline CDR1 and CDR2 sequences are MNHEY and SMNVEV (reference sequence). The CDR3 nucleotides read TGTGCCAGCAGTCCATCCGGACAGGGGGGTGGAAACACCATATATTTT. This sequence encodes CASSPSGQGGGNTIYF.

The chain combines TRBV18 with TRBJ1-1; TRBD1 matches 7 bases. Germline V lookup: CDR1 KGHSH, CDR2 LQKENI. With V trimmed by 6 bases and J by 5 bases, 12 bases remained unmatched. This CDR3 is 15 amino acids long. CDR3 bases: TGTGCCAGCTCCCCAAAAGGGACAGCATCGACTGAAGCTTTCTTT. Residues: CASSPKGTASTEAFF.

The gene calls are TRBV5-1 and TRBJ1-2; D might be TRBD1 (5 bases). Germline assignment: CDR1 SGHRS and CDR2 YFSETQ. Trimming took off 4 bases at V and 4 bases at J, with 14 bases between the two ends. The CDR3 runs to 14 residues. In DNA, the CDR3 is TGCGCCAGCAGCCCTCGTGAGGGGAGCTATGGCTACACCTTC. Protein product: CASSPREGSYGYTF.

The CDR3 DNA follows: TGTGCCAGCACCCAGGGGGGGGCGGGGGAACTGTTTTTT. Translation: CASTQGGAGELFF. This chain joins TRBV7-2 and TRBJ1-4; 7 positions agree with TRBD1. This CDR3 is built from 13 residues. The germline V gene encodes CDR1 SGHTA and CDR2 FQGNSA. J gave up 12 bases and V 7 bases, and 11 bases lay outside the gene matches.

This clone appeared once. The chain links TRBV28 to TRBJ2-3; D remains unclear. The CDR3 contains 15 residues. Deletions cut 3 bases from V and 1 base from J, with 11 bases between. Germline V gene data show CDR1 as MDHEN and CDR2 as SYDVKM. The CDR3 spells CASSLVKTGTDTQYF. In nucleotides, the CDR3 is TGTGCCAGCAGTTTGGTAAAGACCGGCACAGATACGCAGTATTTT.

The chain employs TRBV23-1 and TRBJ1-1; TRBD1 might be the D (5 bases). TRBV23-1 is treated as an ORF (open reading frame) with a function not yet certain. V was shortened by 8 bases and J by 5 bases, with 15 bases between the two germline ends. The length of the CDR3 is 13 residues. As DNA, the CDR3 is TGCGCCAGCGGCCCGGAGGGGCGGACTGAAGCTTTCTTT. It specifies CASGPEGRTEAFF.

This clone was recorded only once. This chain uses TRBV4-3 with TRBJ2-2, with TRBD2 matching over 9 bases. There are 15 residues in the CDR3. With 3 bases clipped from V and 4 bases from J, the junction kept 3 bases outside the gene matches. Per germline, CDR1 LGHNA and CDR2 YSLEER. Here the CDR3 DNA reads TGCGCCAGCAGCCAGGGACTAGCTACCACCGGGGAGCTGTTTTTT. Translating gives CASSQGLATTGELFF.

V is TRBV4-3 and J is TRBJ2-7; D gene uncertain. The CDR3 runs 15 residues. Germline CDR1 and CDR2: LGHNA and YSLEER. Deletions cut 0 bases from V and 3 bases from J, with 12 bases between. The CDR3 nucleotides are TGCGCCAGCAGCCAAGATATCGGCCAGCACTACGAGCAGTACTTC. Translating it yields CASSQDIGQHYEQYF.

V usage is TRBV6-5 and J usage is TRBJ2-5; no clear D. The CDR3 has 13 amino acids. Germline CDR1 and CDR2: MNHEY and SVGAGI. Between the trimmed V and J ends, which lost 7 bases and 1 base, there was a span of 10 bases. CDR3 coding DNA: TGTGCCAGCAAGATCGGCCGCCAAGAGACCCAGTACTTC. As protein: CASKIGRQETQYF.

The chain couples TRBV30 to TRBJ2-1; D uncertain. The CDR3 totals 14 residues. The ends were cut back, 0 bases at V and 5 bases at J, with 11 bases in the middle. Germline values: CDR1 GTSNPN, CDR2 SVGIG (reference sequence). CDR3 amino acids: CAWSVNPGNNEQFF. The DNA for the CDR3 is TGTGCCTGGAGTGTGAATCCAGGTAACAATGAGCAGTTCTTC.

V is TRBV5-1 and J is TRBJ1-1; perhaps TRBD1 as D (5 bases). V was clipped by 3 bases and J by 0 bases, with 9 bases between them. The V gene's germline CDR1 is SGHRS and CDR2 YFSETQ. This CDR3 is built from 14 residues. The CDR3 loop is CASSSRQMNTEAFF. In DNA form, the CDR3 reads TGCGCCAGCAGCTCGAGACAGATGAACACTGAAGCTTTCTTT.

The rearrangement links TRBV7-9 to TRBJ2-1, with 9 bases fitting TRBD1. CDR3 length equals 19 residues. V lost 5 bases to trimming and J lost 0 bases; unmatched junction nucleotides: 14. Germline lookup yields CDR1 SEHNR and CDR2 FQNEAQ (reference sequence). The CDR3: CASSPPGTGNPSSYNEQFF. In DNA, the CDR3 is TGTGCCAGCAGCCCGCCCGGGACAGGGAACCCGAGCTCCTACAATGAGCAGTTCTTC.

This chain connects TRBV5-6 to TRBJ2-5; D unclear. The CDR3 length is 14 residues. The V gene's germline CDR1 is SGHDT and CDR2 YYEEEE. Between the trimmed V and J ends, which lost 4 bases and 5 bases, there was a span of 15 bases. DNA of the CDR3: TGTGCCAGCAGCCTACGCGGAAGCTTCGAGACCCAGTACTTC. Its protein is CASSLRGSFETQYF.

V and J are TRBV28 and TRBJ2-7; 9 positions agree with TRBD1. Germline V lookup: CDR1 MDHEN, CDR2 SYDVKM. The CDR3 contains 16 residues. The V segment lost 0 bases and the J segment 2 bases; nucleotides outside the gene matches: 5. The CDR3 nucleotides read TGTGCCAGCAGTTTATGGTGGACAGGGGAGACCTACGAGCAGTACTTC. Protein product: CASSLWWTGETYEQYF.

This chain connects TRBV18 to TRBJ2-3; D is ambiguous. This CDR3 contains 14 residues. V was clipped by 6 bases and J by 3 bases, with 13 bases between them. The germline V gene has CDR1 KGHSH and CDR2 LQKENI. In DNA, the CDR3 is TGTGCCAGCTCGCTAAGTAAAGGGACAGATACGCAGTATTTT. It encodes CASSLSKGTDTQYF.

The chain couples TRBV30 to TRBJ1-2, with D unresolved. V lost 2 bases to trimming and J lost 9 bases, with 7 bases between them. This CDR3 has 10 amino acids. The germline V gene has CDR1 GTSNPN and CDR2 SVGIG (reference sequence). CDR3 sequence (DNA): TGTGCCTGGAGTCCCCCCAGCTACACCTTC. This encodes CAWSPPSYTF.

This clone was observed a few times. The V gene is TRBV23-1, the J gene TRBJ1-2, with 8 nucleotides matching TRBD1. TRBV23-1 is known as an ORF, though its function is uncertain. The CDR3 has 14 residues. V shed 7 bases, J shed 8 bases, and the junction held 12 bases outside the gene matches. This CDR3 reads CASTPAGQDLGYTF. As DNA, the CDR3 is TGCGCCAGCACCCCTGCGGGACAGGACCTAGGCTACACCTTC.

This chain links TRBV5-1 with TRBJ1-1, with 8 bases that match TRBD1. V shed 0 bases, J shed 1 base, and the junction held 2 bases outside the gene matches. This CDR3 region has 15 residues. Germline V gene lookup returns CDR1 SGHRS and CDR2 YFSETQ. This CDR3 is CASSLAGTGNTEAFF. The CDR3 DNA is TGCGCCAGCAGCTTGGCGGGGACAGGGAACACTGAAGCTTTCTTT.